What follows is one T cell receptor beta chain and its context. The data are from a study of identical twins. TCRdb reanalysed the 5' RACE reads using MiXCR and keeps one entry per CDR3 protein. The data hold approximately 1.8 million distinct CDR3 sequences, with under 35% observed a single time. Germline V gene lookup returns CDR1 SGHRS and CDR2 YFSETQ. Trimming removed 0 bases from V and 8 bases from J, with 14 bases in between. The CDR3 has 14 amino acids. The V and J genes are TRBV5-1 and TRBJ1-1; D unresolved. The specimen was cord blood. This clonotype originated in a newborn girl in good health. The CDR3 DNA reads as TGCGCCAGCAGCTTGGTGGGGTGGCCCATGGAAGCTTTCTTT. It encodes CASSLVGWPMEAFF.